The present TCR beta chain was sequenced within a study of tumor-infiltrating lymphocytes in oesophageal squamous cell carcinoma. MiXCR was run by TCRdb on the PCR reads, yielding one entry per CDR3 protein. The sample carries roughly 12,000 distinct CDR3 sequences, roughly half recorded once. The CDR3 consists of 21 residues. Germline V gene sequence: CDR1 MDHEN, CDR2 SYDVKM. V lost 7 bases to trimming and J lost 2 bases; unmatched junction nucleotides: 26. What was sequenced was normal esophageal tissue next to the tumor. The source is a male donor with esophageal squamous cell carcinoma. The genes are TRBV28 and TRBJ2-5; 9 nucleotides align to TRBD2. CDR3 loop: CASNPYPGWAGGGGRQETQYF. As DNA, the CDR3 is TGTGCCAGCAACCCCTACCCCGGCTGGGCGGGAGGGGGAGGTAGGCAAGAGACCCAGTACTTC.